The 14 T cell receptor beta chains reported below all come from one sample, sequenced in a study of radiation and T cells in renal cell carcinoma. As for time point: blood 2 weeks post-SBRT. Specified treatment: 15 Gy SBRT to primary tumor, nephrectomy 4 weeks later. Assay used: immunoSEQ multiplex PCR; TCRdb lists only in-frame clones, some missing. The sample lists some 150,000 clones, roughly 89% occurring once. Specimen: blood, collected from a patient whose treatment included radiotherapy and nephrectomy. These receptors all come from a woman between 45 and 60 years old with renal cell carcinoma.

The V and J genes are TRBV7-2 and TRBJ2-2; 11 bases agree with TRBD2. V was clipped by 5 bases and J by 7 bases; unmatched bases: 6. CDR3 length: 15 residues. The germline CDR1 and CDR2 sequences are SGHTA and FQGNSA. The CDR3: CASSHSGGAGGELFF. The CDR3 DNA reads TGTGCCAGCAGCCATAGCGGGGGGGCAGGCGGGGAGCTGTTTTTT.

The chain carries TRBV5-1 and TRBJ1-1; 8 bases line up with TRBD1. V gave up 4 bases and J gave up 3 bases; unmatched junction bases: 2. Looked up from germline, CDR1 is SGHRS and CDR2 is YFSETQ. This CDR3 spans 13 amino acids. The CDR3: CASSTTGDTEAFF. Written as DNA, the CDR3 is TGCGCCAGCAGCACGACAGGGGACACTGAAGCTTTCTTT.

This rearrangement joins TRBV5-1 to TRBJ1-1; D is possibly TRBD1 (5 bases). This CDR3 region has 14 residues. V was clipped by 2 bases and J by 5 bases, with 13 bases between them. Germline CDR1 is SGHRS and CDR2 is YFSETQ. Here the CDR3 reads CASSFQGIETEAFF. The CDR3 bases are TGCGCCAGCAGCTTTCAGGGTATTGAGACTGAAGCTTTCTTT.

The chain employs TRBV7-2 and TRBJ1-5; 8 bases agree with TRBD1. Germline V gene lookup returns CDR1 SGHTA and CDR2 FQGNSA. With V trimmed by 4 bases and J by 7 bases, 9 bases remained unmatched. This CDR3 has 15 amino acids. Written as DNA, the CDR3 is TGTGCCAGCAGCTCCGGACAGGGCGGTGGGCAGCCCCAGCATTTT. Its translation: CASSSGQGGGQPQHF.

V and J are TRBV4-2 and TRBJ2-3; TRBD1 might be the D (5 bases). Germline loops: CDR1 LGHNA, CDR2 YNFKEQ. The length of the CDR3 is 16 residues. The V and J ends lost 1 base and 4 bases respectively, with 15 bases between them. The CDR3 reads CASSQVTVEAPDTQYF. In DNA, the CDR3 is TGTGCCAGCAGCCAAGTGACAGTAGAGGCCCCAGATACGCAGTATTTT.

This chain connects TRBV2 to TRBJ2-2, with TRBD2 matching over 10 bases. This CDR3 region has 15 residues. CDR1 SNHLY and CDR2 FYNNEI come from the germline V gene. After removal of 7 bases from V and 3 bases from J, the junction contained 5 bases not matched to a gene. CDR3 in amino acids: CASKFGTSDTGELFF. The CDR3 nucleotides read TGTGCCAGCAAGTTTGGGACTAGCGACACCGGGGAGCTGTTTTTT.

This rearrangement joins TRBV4-1 to TRBJ2-7; 7 bases are shared with TRBD1. Germline CDR1 and CDR2: MGHRA and YSYEKL. The CDR3 extends over 17 amino acids. Unmatched junction bases numbered 13, after V lost 2 bases and J lost 3 bases. The CDR3 is CASSQLPDRANIYEQYF. For the CDR3, the DNA is TGCGCCAGCAGCCAACTCCCCGACAGGGCAAATATCTACGAGCAGTACTTC.

This sequence joins TRBV6-1 and TRBJ1-1, with D unclear. The germline CDR1 and CDR2 sequences are MNHNS and SASEGT. V was trimmed by 8 bases and J by 3 bases, leaving 16 bases between them. The CDR3 runs 14 residues. The CDR3 loop is CASFLDHPYTEAFF. The CDR3 DNA is TGTGCCAGCTTCCTCGACCACCCATACACTGAAGCTTTCTTT.

The chain's CDR3 is CASGAARRSPLHF. In DNA, the CDR3 is TGTGCCAGCGGGGCAGCCAGGAGGTCACCCCTCCACTTT. This rearrangement joins TRBV11-2 to TRBJ1-6; possible D gene TRBD1, 5 bases. Trimming removed 8 bases from V and 10 bases from J, with 15 bases in between. Germline CDR1 SGHAT, CDR2 FQNNGV. The CDR3 extends over 13 amino acids.

The chain joins TRBV6-1 to TRBJ1-2; D not certain. The CDR3 runs 14 residues. CDR1 is MNHNS, CDR2 SASEGT, per germline. The germline V and J ends were trimmed by 1 base and 4 bases, with 10 bases remaining between them. This chain's CDR3 is CASSEGPASYGYTF. The CDR3 DNA reads as TGTGCCAGCAGTGAAGGACCAGCCTCCTATGGCTACACCTTC.

This chain links TRBV7-9 with TRBJ1-2, with TRBD1 matching 7 bases. CDR1 is SEHNR and CDR2 is FQNEAQ in the germline V gene (reference sequence). Trimming took 5 bases from V and 8 from J; bases not matched to a gene: 8. CDR3 length: 13 residues. In DNA, the CDR3 is TGTGCCAGCAGCGTAGACAGGGAAAGAGGCTACACCTTC. Protein product: CASSVDRERGYTF.

The chain carries TRBV9 and TRBJ1-3; D is unresolved. Germline-derived CDR1 and CDR2 are SGDLS and YYNGEE. The CDR3 totals 15 residues. V was clipped by 0 bases and J by 4 bases, with 11 bases between them. CDR3 sequence: CASSVGAERGNTIYF. CDR3 sequence (DNA): TGTGCCAGCAGCGTAGGCGCGGAGAGGGGAAACACCATATATTTT.

V is TRBV18 and J is TRBJ2-7; D may match TRBD1 or TRBD2 (5 bases each). Per germline, CDR1 KGHSH and CDR2 LQKENI. Trimming removed 3 bases at V and 5 bases at J, with 14 bases between. CDR3 length: 14 residues. This CDR3 is CASSPDMGRHEQYF. In DNA, the CDR3 is TGTGCCAGCTCACCTGATATGGGACGGCACGAGCAGTACTTC. Variable domain in full (rest from reference TRBV18 and TRBJ2-7): NAGVMQNPRHLVRRRGQEARLRCSPMKGHSHVYWYRQLPEEGLKFMVYLQKENIIDESGMPKERFSAEFPKEGPSILRIQQVVRGDSAAYFCASSPDMGRHEQYFGPGTRLTVT.

The rearrangement uses TRBV30 and TRBJ1-4, with D maybe TRBD1 (5 bases). Trimming stripped 3 bases from V and 6 bases from J, with 14 bases between. Germline CDR1 reads GTSNPN; CDR2 reads SVGIG (reference sequence). The CDR3 runs 14 residues. Here the CDR3 reads CAWRPRGRDEKLFF. Written as DNA, the CDR3 is TGTGCCTGGAGGCCGAGGGGTAGGGATGAAAAACTGTTTTTT. The full variable domain, in which reference TRBV30 and TRBJ1-4 provide the parts outside the CDR3, is SQTIHQWPATLVQPVGSPLSLECTVEGTSNPNLYWYRQAAGRGLQLLFYSVGIGQISSEVPQNLSASRPQDRQFILSSKKLLLSDSGFYLCAWRPRGRDEKLFFGSGTQLSVL.